Below, one T cell receptor beta chain is given with its context. Its specificity is unknown. The data were taken from a study of cytomegalovirus exposure and HLA in healthy donors. Whole-study context: Caucasian-associated ancestry cluster membership applied to approximately 81% of several hundred genotyped donors.

A multiplex PCR was run with 60 Vbeta primers and 13 Jbeta primers. Assay used: immunoSEQ multiplex PCR; TCRdb lists only in-frame clones, some missing. The top ten clones hold approximately 2.3% of a sample with over 250,000 clones, roughly two thirds of them seen once. Study outcomes and limitations: It was shown in a later analysis that HLA-associated TCR beta chains were more clonally expanded than other, equally common chains. Most observed TCR sequences were rare, whereas some public TCRs were detected in many donors. A later analysis linked about 17,000 TCR beta sequences to HLA alleles at 0.05 false discovery rate.

V dropped 0 bases and J dropped 7; count of bases not matched to a gene: 5. Germline V gives CDR1 SNHLY, CDR2 FYNNEI. The CDR3 is made up of 14 amino acids. V usage is TRBV2 and J usage is TRBJ2-7, with 8 bases identical to TRBD1. Specimen: PBMCs. This TCR was recovered from a female donor in good health and CMV-seronegative. Here the CDR3 DNA reads TGTGCCAGCAGTGAAGCTAACAGGGGGAGTGAGCAGTACTTC. Translating it yields CASSEANRGSEQYF.